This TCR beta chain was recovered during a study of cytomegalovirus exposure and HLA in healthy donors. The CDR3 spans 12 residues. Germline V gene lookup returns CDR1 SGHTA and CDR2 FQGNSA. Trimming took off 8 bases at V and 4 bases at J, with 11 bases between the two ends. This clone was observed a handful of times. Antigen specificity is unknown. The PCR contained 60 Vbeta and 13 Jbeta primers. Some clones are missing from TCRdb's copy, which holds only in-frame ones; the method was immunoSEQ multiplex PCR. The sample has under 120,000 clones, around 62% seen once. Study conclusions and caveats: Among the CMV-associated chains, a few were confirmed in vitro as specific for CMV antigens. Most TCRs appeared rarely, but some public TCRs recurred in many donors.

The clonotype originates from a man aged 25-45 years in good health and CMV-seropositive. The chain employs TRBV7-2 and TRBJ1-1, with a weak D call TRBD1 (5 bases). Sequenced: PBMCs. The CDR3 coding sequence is TGTGCCAGCTCAGGGTATCGCACTGAAGCTTTCTTT. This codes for CASSGYRTEAFF. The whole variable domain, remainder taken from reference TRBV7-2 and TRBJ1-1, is GAGVSQSPSNKVTEKGKDVELRCDPISGHTALYWYRQSLGQGLEFLIYFQGNSAPDKSGLPSDRFSAERTGGSVSTLTIQRTQQEDSAVYLCASSGYRTEAFFGQGTRLTVV.